The 8 T cell receptor beta chains below come from one sample, sequenced in a study of graft-versus-host responses after intestinal transplantation. The repertoire was sequenced with immunoSEQ multiplex PCR; TCRdb's copy has only in-frame clones and lacks some. The table has about 23,000 clones, roughly nine tenths seen once. The sample was PBMCs, taken around 40 days after intestinal transplant. Every receptor here comes from a human patient who received an intestinal transplant, so some T cells may come from the graft donor.

J is TRBJ1-2 and V is TRBV6-4; 12 bases match TRBD1. The V gene's germline CDR1 is MRHNA and CDR2 SNTAGT. This CDR3 contains 15 residues. The ends lost 2 bases at V and 4 bases at J; junction bases unmatched: 2. DNA of the CDR3: TGTGCCAGCAGTGACGGGACAGGGGGCCTCTATGGCTACACCTTC. Its translation is CASSDGTGGLYGYTF.

The V call is TRBV27, the J call TRBJ2-3; weak D call: TRBD2 (6 bases). CDR1 is MNHEY, CDR2 SMNVEV, per germline (reference sequence). The CDR3 extends over 18 amino acids. V was trimmed by 1 base and J by 6 bases, leaving 23 bases between them. The CDR3 DNA sequence: TGTGCCAGCAGTTTATTGCCGGGACTCTCCTTTGGGTTTGATACGCAGTATTTT. Its protein product is CASSLLPGLSFGFDTQYF.

This chain uses TRBV20-1 with TRBJ1-4, with a tentative D call TRBD1 (5 bases). Germline CDR1 is DFQATT and CDR2 is SNEGSKA (reference sequence). Trimming shortened V by 6 bases and J by 6 bases, and 8 bases separated the two germline ends. This CDR3 comprises 11 residues. The chain's CDR3 is CSAWDDEKLFF. CDR3 coding DNA: TGCAGTGCATGGGACGATGAAAAACTGTTTTTT.

This chain connects TRBV28 to TRBJ2-5, with a weak D call TRBD1 (5 bases). The J call may be in error: the DNA end matches TRBJ2-7 better. The germline gives CDR1 MDHEN, CDR2 SYDVKM. The length of the CDR3 is 16 residues. The CDR3 region is CASSLTPPGSGYEQYF. The CDR3 DNA is TGTGCCAGCAGTTTAACCCCCCCAGGGTCGGGCTACGAGCAGTACTTC.

CDR3 loop: CASSFGGNQPQHF. The CDR3 nucleotides read TGTGCCAGCAGCTTCGGAGGGAATCAGCCCCAGCATTTT. The chain is built from TRBV5-6 and TRBJ1-5; no firm D call. V was clipped by 2 bases and J by 4 bases, with 7 bases between them. CDR1 is SGHDT and CDR2 is YYEEEE in the germline V gene. The CDR3 runs 13 residues. The complete variable domain, with remaining parts taken from reference TRBV5-6 and TRBJ1-5, reads DAGVTQSPTHLIKTRGQQVTLRCSPKSGHDTVSWYQQALGQGPQFIFQYYEEEERQRGNFPDRFSGHQFPNYSSELNVNALLLGDSALYLCASSFGGNQPQHFGDGTRLSIL.

This sequence joins TRBV7-8 and TRBJ2-7, with a weak D call TRBD2 (6 bases). The CDR3 is made up of 13 amino acids. Germline V gives CDR1 SGHVS, CDR2 FQNEAQ. The V end lost 4 bases, the J end lost 4 bases, and 11 bases lay between the germline ends. This CDR3 is CASSSPGEYEQYF. Here the CDR3 DNA reads TGTGCCAGCAGCTCCCCGGGAGAATACGAGCAGTACTTC.

This clone was detected once. This sequence joins TRBV5-1 and TRBJ2-3; 8 nucleotides line up with TRBD2. V lost 2 bases to trimming and J lost 2 bases; unmatched junction nucleotides: 4. The V gene's germline CDR1 is SGHRS and CDR2 YFSETQ. The CDR3 runs 15 residues. CDR3 coding DNA: TGCGCCAGCAGCTTAGGTAGCGGGAACACAGATACGCAGTATTTT. Translation gives CASSLGSGNTDTQYF.

The chain uses TRBV5-1 and TRBJ2-7; 14 bases line up with TRBD2. This CDR3 is built from 19 residues. Germline CDR1 and CDR2: SGHRS and YFSETQ. J lost 0 bases, V lost 5 bases, and 13 bases had no gene match. This CDR3 is CASSRLAGGPNGNSYEQYF. The CDR3 DNA reads as TGCGCCAGCAGTAGACTAGCGGGAGGGCCAAACGGAAACTCCTACGAGCAGTACTTC.